The 7 T cell receptor beta chains given below trace back to one sample, sequenced in a study of blood T cell repertoires in COVID-19. TCRdb's table, derived via immunoSEQ multiplex PCR, lists solely in-frame clones and lacks some. The sample carries more than 45,000 clones, 90% recorded once. Sequenced sample: peripheral blood. The receptors come from a man in his sixties or seventies with acute or convalescent COVID-19.

V usage is TRBV27 and J usage is TRBJ1-5, with unresolved D. CDR1 and CDR2 (germline): MNHEY, SMNVEV (reference sequence). The CDR3 is 13 amino acids. Trimming left V 0 bases short and J 4 bases short, with 4 bases between. The CDR3 is CASSLSRNQPQHF. The CDR3 nucleotides read TGTGCCAGCAGTTTATCGAGGAATCAGCCCCAGCATTTT.

The chain is built from TRBV19 and TRBJ1-5; no definite D call. The CDR3 is made up of 14 amino acids. The germline V gene encodes CDR1 LNHDA and CDR2 SQIVND (reference sequence). Trimming left V 5 bases short and J 7 bases short, with 15 bases between. CDR3 region: CASSPSRGTQPQHF. The CDR3 DNA reads as TGTGCCAGTAGTCCCTCACGGGGTACCCAGCCCCAGCATTTT.

This chain uses TRBV19 with TRBJ2-7; D not resolved. The V end was cut by 3 bases, the J end by 5 bases, with 11 bases between. CDR1 is LNHDA and CDR2 is SQIVND in the germline V gene (reference sequence). This CDR3 contains 13 residues. The CDR3 DNA reads TGTGCCAGTAGTATTACCCTGTACAACGAGCAGTACTTC. It yields the protein CASSITLYNEQYF. The variable domain in full, completed from reference TRBV19 and TRBJ2-7, reads DGGITQSPKYLFRKEGQNVTLSCEQNLNHDAMYWYRQDPGQGLRLIYYSQIVNDFQKGDIAEGYSVSREKKESFPLTVTSAQKNPTAFYLCASSITLYNEQYFGPGTRLTVT.

The V gene is TRBV7-2, the J gene TRBJ1-2; TRBD1 agrees at 8 bases. The CDR3 has 18 amino acids. Germline trimming cut 0 bases from V and 7 bases from J; bases unmatched to any gene: 16. The germline V gene encodes CDR1 SGHTA and CDR2 FQGNSA. The CDR3 nucleotides are TGTGCCAGCAGCTTAGCCCCCGGGACAGGAGGAGGGTCTATTGGCTACACCTTC. This sequence encodes CASSLAPGTGGGSIGYTF.

V gene TRBV7-2 combines with J gene TRBJ2-5, with 9 bases fitting TRBD2. Germline-derived CDR1 and CDR2 are SGHTA and FQGNSA. CDR3 length equals 14 residues. J lost 4 bases, V lost 9 bases, and 9 bases had no gene match. Here the CDR3 DNA reads TGTGCCAGTGCGGGGGGGACGGGGAGAGAGACCCAGTACTTC. Its translation: CASAGGTGRETQYF.

V gene TRBV30 combines with J gene TRBJ1-2; possible D gene TRBD1, 5 bases. The germline CDR1 and CDR2 sequences are GTSNPN and SVGIG (reference sequence). Deletions cut 2 bases from V and 2 bases from J, with 9 bases between. The CDR3 has 13 amino acids. This chain's CDR3 is CAWSWQGNYGYTF. In DNA, the CDR3 is TGTGCCTGGAGTTGGCAGGGAAACTATGGCTACACCTTC.

This sequence joins TRBV19 and TRBJ1-5, with D possibly TRBD1 on 5 matching bases. V dropped 3 bases and J dropped 0 bases, with 9 bases sitting between them. This CDR3 comprises 15 residues. The germline gives CDR1 LNHDA, CDR2 SQIVND (reference sequence). The CDR3: CASSISQGSNQPQHF. Written as DNA, the CDR3 is TGTGCCAGTAGTATCAGTCAGGGTAGCAATCAGCCCCAGCATTTT. The whole variable domain, filled in from reference TRBV19 and TRBJ1-5, reads DGGITQSPKYLFRKEGQNVTLSCEQNLNHDAMYWYRQDPGQGLRLIYYSQIVNDFQKGDIAEGYSVSREKKESFPLTVTSAQKNPTAFYLCASSISQGSNQPQHFGDGTRLSIL.